Only a few counts were recorded for the clone carrying this TCR beta chain. Sequencing was performed with immunoSEQ multiplex PCR; in TCRdb, only in-frame clones are kept and a portion is missing. The table records 100,000 to 150,000 clones, approximately 90% of them present only once. This entry belongs to a study of blood T cell repertoires in COVID-19. The TCR comes from a man aged 55-75 years with COVID-19, enrolled during active disease. Sequences were obtained from peripheral blood.

This CDR3 is CAWSRTMGPHHF. The CDR3 DNA reads as TGTGCCTGGAGCCGTACGATGGGGCCCCATCACTTT. J is TRBJ1-6 and V is TRBV30; a possible D gene is TRBD1 (5 bases). Trimming took off 3 bases at V and 19 bases at J, with 19 bases between the two ends. The CDR3 has 12 residues. The germline CDR1 and CDR2 sequences are GTSNPN and SVGIG (reference sequence).